Here is one T cell receptor (beta chain) with its context. Antigen: not known. The CDR3 does not close with the conserved phenylalanine or tryptophan, likely indicating a read error. This sample is drawn from a study of Graves' ophthalmopathy and Graves' hyperthyroidism. Study as a whole: Peripheral blood samples were taken at initial diagnosis, before any treatment. Study findings and constraints: Progression of ophthalmopathy was predicted by the model with about 66% sensitivity and roughly 73% specificity.

As the template, RNA transcripts were used to amplify TCR beta CDR3 regions. An opening RT-PCR round employed HTBI primers and preceded a second-round multiplex PCR. Each CDR3 protein gets one entry after TCRdb re-called the multiplex PCR reads with MiXCR. The table lists about 48,000 distinct CDR3 sequences, about 50% of them singletons. The sample consisted of peripheral blood. This TCR came from an adult man with Graves' ophthalmopathy.

As DNA, the CDR3 is TGTGCCAGCAGCTTGAAGGCTCCAGGGGCGGAGACCCAGTACTGC. This gives the protein CASSLKAPGAETQYC. V and J are TRBV5-4 and TRBJ2-5; maybe TRBD1 (6 bases). The CDR3 consists of 15 residues. Germline lookup yields CDR1 SGHNT and CDR2 YYREEE (reference sequence). V was trimmed by 1 base and J by 5 bases, leaving 15 bases between them.